This T cell receptor (beta chain) came from a study of blood T cell repertoires in COVID-19. Study at large: Both acute and convalescent COVID-19 samples were obtained from the United States, Italy and Spain. Nucleic acid was either cDNA or gDNA, and it came from T cells, B-cell-depleted T cells, or PBMCs.

In the original analysis: Nucleated cell counts were estimated from reference gene primer amplification. Repertoires were generated with immunoSEQ multiplex PCR, while TCRdb's copy carries only in-frame clones and drops some. Clone size and the V and J calls come from that table; the DNA yielded D and trimming. The table records tens of thousands of clones, more than 75% of them present only once. V was trimmed by 7 bases and J by 4 bases, leaving 14 bases between them. The CDR3 extends over 13 amino acids. Germline CDR1 and CDR2: SQVTM and ANQGSEA. The sequenced sample consisted of peripheral blood. The TCR comes from a man aged 50 to 59 with active or convalescent COVID-19. The chain joins TRBV29-1 to TRBJ1-3, with D unclear. The CDR3 region has the DNA TGCAGCGGGCGGTCAGTCAACGGAAACACCATATATTTT. It yields the protein CSGRSVNGNTIYF.